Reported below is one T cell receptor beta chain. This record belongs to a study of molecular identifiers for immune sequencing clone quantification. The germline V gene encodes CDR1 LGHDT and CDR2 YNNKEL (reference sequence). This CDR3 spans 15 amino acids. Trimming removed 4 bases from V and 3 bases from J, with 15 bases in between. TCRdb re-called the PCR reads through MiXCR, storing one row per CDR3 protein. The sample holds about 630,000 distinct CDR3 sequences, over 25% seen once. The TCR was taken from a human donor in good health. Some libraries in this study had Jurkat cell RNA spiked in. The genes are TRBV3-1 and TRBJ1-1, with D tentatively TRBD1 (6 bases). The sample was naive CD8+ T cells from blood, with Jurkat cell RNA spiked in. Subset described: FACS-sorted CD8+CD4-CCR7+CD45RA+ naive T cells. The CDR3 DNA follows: TGTGCCAGCAGCCGGTGGGGCAGGGGCGACACTGAAGCTTTCTTT. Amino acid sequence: CASSRWGRGDTEAFF.